These 15 T cell receptor beta chains share one sample of origin, sequenced in a study of T cell clonotyping in hematopoietic cell transplantation. Clones were sequenced by immunoSEQ multiplex PCR, and TCRdb holds only the in-frame ones, with some missing. The sample consists of around 5,700 clones, around nine tenths of them appearing once. The sequences come from peripheral blood mononuclear cells, collected 100 days after allogeneic stem cell transplant. The receptor source for this set is a female patient aged 50-65 years who had an allogeneic stem cell transplant from an unrelated donor, so T cells may come from the graft donor. Some clones in this sample may be carry-over from other donors' samples.

The chain carries TRBV4-2 and TRBJ2-7; a weak D match, TRBD2 (6 bases). Germline-derived CDR1 and CDR2 are LGHNA and YNFKEQ. Deletions cut 0 bases from V and 2 bases from J, with 11 bases between. CDR3 size: 15 residues. The CDR3 reads CASSQENGGPYEQYF. The CDR3 bases are TGTGCCAGCAGCCAAGAAAACGGGGGTCCCTACGAGCAGTACTTC.

V gene TRBV11-2 combines with J gene TRBJ2-1, with 8 bases fitting TRBD2. Germline V gives CDR1 SGHAT, CDR2 FQNNGV. With V trimmed by 7 bases and J by 1 base, 12 bases remained unmatched. This CDR3 has 17 amino acids. Here the CDR3 reads CASKGEGGGRSYNEQFF. CDR3 nucleotides: TGTGCCAGCAAGGGGGAGGGCGGGGGGCGATCCTACAATGAGCAGTTCTTC.

This chain links TRBV2 with TRBJ1-2; 8 nucleotides line up with TRBD1. Germline loops: CDR1 SNHLY, CDR2 FYNNEI. Losses at the gene ends were 0 bases for V and 8 bases for J; bases not matched to a gene: 14. The length of the CDR3 is 17 residues. CDR3 nucleotide sequence: TGTGCCAGCAGTGAAGCCAAGGGCCGACGACAGGGGAACGGCTACACCTTC. It codes for CASSEAKGRRQGNGYTF.

The V and J genes are TRBV7-2 and TRBJ1-1; a weak D match, TRBD1 (6 bases). CDR3 size: 16 residues. Trimming left V 2 bases short and J 4 bases short, with 17 bases between. Germline V gene data show CDR1 as SGHTA and CDR2 as FQGNSA. CDR3 in amino acids: CASSLPGHRGSTEAFF. The CDR3 region has the DNA TGTGCCAGCAGCTTACCGGGACATAGGGGTTCCACTGAAGCTTTCTTT.

This clone was seen once. The chain has TRBV14 and TRBJ2-1; 11 bases are shared with TRBD2. J was trimmed by 7 bases and V by 4 bases; bases with no gene match: 3. CDR3 length equals 14 residues. CDR1 and CDR2 from the germline V gene are SGHDN and FVKESK. The CDR3 protein is CASSRLAGFNEQFF. The DNA of the CDR3 is TGTGCCAGCAGCCGACTAGCGGGATTTAATGAGCAGTTCTTC.

This clone was detected only once. The V gene is TRBV9, the J gene TRBJ2-5; 12 bases map to TRBD2. This CDR3 has 19 amino acids. V lost 3 bases, J lost 0 bases, and 12 bases stayed unmatched. Germline V lookup: CDR1 SGDLS, CDR2 YYNGEE. The CDR3 DNA sequence: TGTGCCAGCAGCGCCTCGGAGACTAGCGGGGGACCGTACCAAGAGACCCAGTACTTC. Translating it yields CASSASETSGGPYQETQYF.

The rearrangement links TRBV6-1 to TRBJ2-3; D uncertain. The germline CDR1 and CDR2 sequences are MNHNS and SASEGT. This CDR3 has 14 amino acids. Trimming stripped 0 bases from V and 4 bases from J, with 8 bases between. CDR3 region: CASSEAPRPDTQYF. In nucleotides, the CDR3 is TGTGCCAGCAGTGAAGCGCCGAGGCCAGATACGCAGTATTTT.

The rearrangement links TRBV2 to TRBJ1-5; D gene ambiguous. Germline CDR1 is SNHLY and CDR2 is FYNNEI. Trimming cost V 1 base and J 2 bases, with 6 bases left between them. The CDR3 spans 14 residues. Here the CDR3 reads CASSEEVGNQPQHF. The CDR3, as DNA: TGTGCCAGCAGTGAAGAAGTTGGCAATCAGCCCCAGCATTTT.

In this sample, this clone turned up once. The V gene is TRBV6-6, the J gene TRBJ2-7, with 9 positions matching TRBD1. The CDR3 runs to 16 residues. The germline V gene has CDR1 MNHNY and CDR2 SVGAGI (reference sequence). Trimming took 6 bases from V and 5 from J; bases not matched to a gene: 14. The CDR3 protein is CASRDNYGQGYHEQYF. DNA for the CDR3: TGTGCCAGCAGGGACAATTACGGACAGGGGTACCACGAGCAGTACTTC.

The chain joins TRBV7-9 to TRBJ1-2; no definite D call. Germline V gene lookup returns CDR1 SEHNR and CDR2 FQNEAQ (reference sequence). The CDR3 consists of 12 residues. Trimming left V 6 bases short and J 8 bases short, with 13 bases between. The CDR3 loop reads CASSLRIGGYTF. The CDR3 coding sequence is TGTGCCAGCAGTCTTAGGATAGGCGGCTACACCTTC.

V is TRBV30 and J is TRBJ2-2; D remains unclear. The V gene's germline CDR1 is GTSNPN and CDR2 SVGIG (reference sequence). Trimming took off 3 bases at V and 0 bases at J, with 5 bases between the two ends. The CDR3 loop spans 13 amino acids. CDR3 protein: CAWRSTNTGELFF. CDR3 DNA sequence: TGTGCCTGGAGATCCACGAACACCGGGGAGCTGTTTTTT.

This chain joins TRBV9 and TRBJ1-2; 8 nucleotides match TRBD1. The CDR3 is 14 amino acids. The trim removed 5 bases at V and 8 bases at J, leaving 11 bases unmatched. Germline V lookup: CDR1 SGDLS, CDR2 YYNGEE. The CDR3 sequence: CASSYERTGRGYTF. The CDR3 nucleotides read TGTGCCAGCAGTTACGAAAGGACAGGGCGGGGCTACACCTTC. Using reference TRBV9 and TRBJ1-2 for the parts outside the CDR3, the full variable domain is DSGVTQTPKHLITATGQRVTLRCSPRSGDLSVYWYQQSLDQGLQFLIQYYNGEERAKGNILERFSAQQFPDLHSELNLSSLELGDSALYFCASSYERTGRGYTFGSGTRLTVV.

The V and J genes are TRBV6-5 and TRBJ1-2, with TRBD1 as a possible D gene (5 bases). Germline values: CDR1 MNHEY, CDR2 SVGAGI. The CDR3 runs 13 residues. Trimming removed 6 bases from V and 4 bases from J, with 12 bases in between. CDR3 sequence: CASSERQTYGYTF. The CDR3 coding sequence is TGTGCCAGCAGCGAGAGACAGACCTATGGCTACACCTTC.

The V and J genes are TRBV6-5 and TRBJ2-3, with D possibly matching TRBD1 (7 bases). This CDR3 has 15 residues. V was pared by 6 bases and J by 6 bases, with 19 bases between. Per germline, CDR1 MNHEY and CDR2 SVGAGI. The DNA of the CDR3 is TGTGCCAGCAGCCAGACAGGTTCAGGGGGGGATACGCAGTATTTT. This encodes CASSQTGSGGDTQYF.

The rearrangement uses TRBV6-1 and TRBJ1-1; D is undetermined. Per germline, CDR1 MNHNS and CDR2 SASEGT. Trimming shortened V by 0 bases and J by 6 bases, and 8 bases separated the two germline ends. This CDR3 contains 13 residues. The CDR3 region is CASSEAWGSEAFF. CDR3 sequence (DNA): TGTGCCAGCAGTGAAGCGTGGGGTTCTGAAGCTTTCTTT.